Each of the 8 T cell receptor beta chains below was sequenced from the same sample in a study of metastatic and nonmetastatic thyroid tumors. Each patient went into thyroid surgery without having received any treatment. TCRdb used MiXCR to call clones anew from the PCR reads. The sample records around 41,000 clones, 28% being singletons. Sequenced material: blood. The receptors derive from a male donor with papillary thyroid cancer or a benign thyroid nodule (not recorded which). Some clones in this sample may be carry-over from other donors' samples.

This clone was detected a few times. The chain has TRBV28 and TRBJ2-7; 12 bases fit TRBD2. Germline V gives CDR1 MDHEN, CDR2 SYDVKM. V lost 6 bases to trimming and J lost 6 bases; unmatched junction nucleotides: 12. The CDR3 spans 16 residues. CDR3 in DNA: TGTGCCAGCAGATCGACTAGCGGGAGCCCCGGAAGCGAGCAGTACTTC. Translation: CASRSTSGSPGSEQYF.

This clone was seen at least ten times. The chain couples TRBV3-1 to TRBJ1-2; D gene unclear. Between the trimmed V and J ends, which lost 5 bases and 7 bases, there was a span of 11 bases. The CDR3 extends over 12 amino acids. In germline, CDR1 is LGHDT, CDR2 YNNKEL (reference sequence). In DNA, the CDR3 is TGTGCCAGCAGCGCCGGGGAACTTGGCTACACCTTC. Translating it yields CASSAGELGYTF.

Notes on this clone: One end of the junction fails to match germline, which may point to a read error. The CDR3 reads CSGRRGNTVAFF. The DNA of the CDR3 is TGCAGTGGGAGACGGGGGAACACTGTAGCTTTCTTT. This chain connects TRBV20-1 to TRBJ1-1; D may be TRBD1 (5 bases). This CDR3 has 12 residues. Germline V CDR1 and CDR2: DFQATT, SNEGSKA (reference sequence).

The V and J genes are TRBV7-6 and TRBJ1-1; 9 positions agree with TRBD1. The CDR3 runs 16 residues. With 3 bases clipped from V and 1 base from J, the junction kept 6 bases outside the gene matches. The germline CDR1 and CDR2 sequences are SGHVS and FNYEAQ. Written as DNA, the CDR3 is TGTGCCAGCAGCTTGCTAGGGACAGGGCCGAACACTGAAGCTTTCTTT. Protein product: CASSLLGTGPNTEAFF.

In regard to this clone: Lacking the conserved final phenylalanine or tryptophan, this CDR3 likely reflects a read error. This chain joins TRBV28 and TRBJ2-5; D is perhaps TRBD1 or TRBD2 (5 bases each). With 5 bases removed from V and 5 bases from J, the gap between germline ends came to 15 bases. From germline, CDR1 is MDHEN and CDR2 SYDVKM. The CDR3 contains 14 residues. CDR3 bases: TGTGCCAGCAGTCCGGGGAAAGGGGCCGAGACCCAGTACTGC. Its translation is CASSPGKGAETQYC.

As for this clone: A much larger clone differs from this one at a single base, so this may be a read error. V and J are TRBV7-6 and TRBJ1-3; D remains unclear. The V gene lost 4 bases and the J gene lost 1 base, with 8 bases spanning the gap. The CDR3 covers 14 residues. Germline CDR1 reads SGHVS; CDR2 reads FNYEAQ. CDR3 sequence: CASSWCLSGNTIYF. Here the CDR3 DNA reads TGTGCCAGCAGCTGGTGCCTTTCTGGAAACACCATATATTTT.

The V call is TRBV20-1, the J call TRBJ2-7; a weak D match, TRBD1 (7 bases). In germline, CDR1 is DFQATT, CDR2 SNEGSKA (reference sequence). The CDR3 is made up of 14 amino acids. Trimming removed 4 bases from V and 6 bases from J, with 19 bases in between. The CDR3 DNA reads as TGCAGTGCTACTTCACAGGGGAGGATAGGCGAGCAGTACTTC. Translated, it gives CSATSQGRIGEQYF.

This clone came up a few times. This rearrangement joins TRBV2 to TRBJ2-5; no clear D gene. V was shortened by 5 bases and J by 0 bases, with 7 bases between the two germline ends. CDR1 and CDR2 from the germline V gene are SNHLY and FYNNEI. The CDR3 extends over 13 amino acids. The CDR3 here is CASSLVYQETQYF. In DNA form, the CDR3 reads TGTGCCAGCAGTCTCGTGTACCAAGAGACCCAGTACTTC.